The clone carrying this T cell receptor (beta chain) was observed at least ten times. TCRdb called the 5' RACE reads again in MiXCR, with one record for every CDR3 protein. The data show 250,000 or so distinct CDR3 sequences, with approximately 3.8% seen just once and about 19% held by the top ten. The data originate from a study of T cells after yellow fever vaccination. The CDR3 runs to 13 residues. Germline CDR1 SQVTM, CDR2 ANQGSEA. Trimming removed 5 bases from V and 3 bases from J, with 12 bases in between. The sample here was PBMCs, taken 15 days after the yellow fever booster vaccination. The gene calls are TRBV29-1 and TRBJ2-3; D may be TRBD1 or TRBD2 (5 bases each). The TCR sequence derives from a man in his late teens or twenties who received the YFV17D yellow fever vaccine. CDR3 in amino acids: CSVTGTDTDTQYF. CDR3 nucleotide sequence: TGCAGCGTTACCGGGACGGATACAGATACGCAGTATTTT.